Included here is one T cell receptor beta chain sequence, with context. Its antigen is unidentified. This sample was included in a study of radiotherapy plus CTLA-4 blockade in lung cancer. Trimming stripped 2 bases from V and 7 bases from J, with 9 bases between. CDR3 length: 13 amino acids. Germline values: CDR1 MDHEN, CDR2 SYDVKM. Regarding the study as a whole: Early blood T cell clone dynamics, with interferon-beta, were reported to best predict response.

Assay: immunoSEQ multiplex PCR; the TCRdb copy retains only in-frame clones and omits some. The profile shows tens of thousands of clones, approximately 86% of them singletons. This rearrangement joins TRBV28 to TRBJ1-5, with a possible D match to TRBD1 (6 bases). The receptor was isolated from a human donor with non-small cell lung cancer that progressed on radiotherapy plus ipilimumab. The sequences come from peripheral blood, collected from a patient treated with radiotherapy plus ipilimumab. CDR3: CASSLGGRQPQHF. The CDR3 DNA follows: TGTGCCAGCAGTTTAGGGGGGCGACAGCCCCAGCATTTT.